The 27 T cell receptor beta chains reported below all come from one sample, sequenced in a study of CD8 T cells in Susac syndrome. RNA, at about 0.45 to 1 ug, was reverse transcribed with random hexamers. MiXCR, run by TCRdb on the immunoSEQ multiplex PCR reads, gives a single entry per CDR3 protein. There are some 180,000 distinct CDR3 sequences in the sample; around 93% occur only once, and 0.1% lies in the top ten. The sample comprised CD4+ T cells from PBMCs. These receptors were taken from a human donor in good health.

The chain links TRBV2 to TRBJ2-2; D might be TRBD2 (6 bases). This CDR3 has 16 residues. Germline CDR1 and CDR2: SNHLY and FYNNEI. V lost 0 bases and J 4 bases, leaving 12 bases between the germline ends. This CDR3 is CASSEAKGLGTGELFF. CDR3 bases: TGTGCCAGCAGTGAAGCTAAGGGACTTGGCACCGGGGAGCTGTTTTTT.

The chain links TRBV20-1 to TRBJ2-1; D might be TRBD1 or TRBD2, each matching 5 bases. V was clipped by 2 bases and J by 8 bases, with 16 bases between them. The CDR3 length is 14 residues. Germline assignment: CDR1 DFQATT and CDR2 SNEGSKA (reference sequence). This CDR3 is CSARKDPGTDEQFF. The CDR3 nucleotides read TGCAGTGCTAGAAAGGACCCGGGGACGGATGAGCAGTTCTTC.

V is TRBV6-5 and J is TRBJ1-6; TRBD1 is a possible D gene (5 bases). This CDR3 region has 16 residues. With 2 bases removed from V and 7 bases from J, the gap between germline ends came to 15 bases. Germline CDR1 is MNHEY and CDR2 is SVGAGI. CDR3 loop: CASSYDQPGLNSPLHF. The DNA of the CDR3 is TGTGCCAGCAGTTACGATCAACCAGGGCTGAATTCACCCCTCCACTTT.

The V and J genes are TRBV14 and TRBJ2-2; the D is unclear. Per germline, CDR1 SGHDN and CDR2 FVKESK. V lost 8 bases to trimming and J lost 3 bases, with 7 bases between them. CDR3 length: 12 amino acids. CDR3 nucleotide sequence: TGTGCCAGCGAAGCCGACACCGGGGAGCTGTTTTTT. Its protein product is CASEADTGELFF.

This clonotype showed up just once. V usage is TRBV28 and J usage is TRBJ1-1, with D perhaps TRBD1 (5 bases). The V gene lost 9 bases and the J gene lost 1 base, with 9 bases spanning the gap. CDR1 and CDR2 from the germline V gene are MDHEN and SYDVKM. The CDR3 loop spans 12 amino acids. Written as DNA, the CDR3 is TGTGCCAGTTGTCAGGGGAACACTGAAGCTTTCTTT. Translated: CASCQGNTEAFF.

This rearrangement joins TRBV7-9 to TRBJ2-1, with 9 bases lining up with TRBD2. This CDR3 spans 15 amino acids. J was trimmed by 4 bases and V by 2 bases; bases with no gene match: 3. Germline V lookup: CDR1 SEHNR, CDR2 FQNEAQ (reference sequence). In nucleotides, the CDR3 is TGTGCCAGCAGCTTAAGTAGCGGGGGATACAATGAGCAGTTCTTC. As protein: CASSLSSGGYNEQFF.

The CDR3 region is CASRPVRGRDGYTF. CDR3 coding DNA: TGTGCCAGCAGACCTGTTAGGGGGCGGGATGGCTACACCTTC. The chain has TRBV11-2 and TRBJ1-2; TRBD1 agrees at 7 bases. This CDR3 comprises 14 residues. Looked up from germline, CDR1 is SGHAT and CDR2 is FQNNGV. J lost 6 bases, V lost 6 bases, and 10 bases had no gene match.

The J gene is TRBJ2-5, the V gene TRBV27; 11 bases are a match to TRBD2. The germline V gene encodes CDR1 MNHEY and CDR2 SMNVEV (reference sequence). Germline trimming cut 5 bases from V and 5 bases from J; bases unmatched to any gene: 10. The CDR3 runs 16 residues. The CDR3 here is CASSAALAGGGETQYF. In DNA, the CDR3 is TGTGCCAGCAGTGCCGCTCTAGCGGGGGGTGGGGAGACCCAGTACTTC.

The CDR3 loop is CSATSRTASNYGYTF. The CDR3 DNA sequence: TGCAGTGCCACCTCTAGGACAGCGAGTAACTATGGCTACACCTTC. The genes are TRBV20-1 and TRBJ1-2, with a weak D call TRBD1 (6 bases). Trimming stripped 6 bases from V and 1 base from J, with 18 bases between. This CDR3 is 15 amino acids long. Germline CDR1 reads DFQATT; CDR2 reads SNEGSKA (reference sequence).

This chain uses TRBV25-1 with TRBJ2-5; D is ambiguous. Trimming shortened V by 5 bases and J by 2 bases, and 18 bases separated the two germline ends. Germline CDR1 MGHDK, CDR2 SYGVNS. The CDR3 has 16 amino acids. The CDR3 is CASSPRARAIQETQYF. CDR3 coding DNA: TGTGCCAGCAGTCCCCGAGCTAGGGCGATTCAAGAGACCCAGTACTTC.

This chain joins TRBV7-9 and TRBJ2-2; 9 bases are a match to TRBD1. V trimming: 5 bases; J trimming: 7 bases; junction bases outside the gene matches: 8. Per germline, CDR1 SEHNR and CDR2 FQNEAQ (reference sequence). This CDR3 contains 15 residues. The CDR3 loop reads CASSPTTGGIGELFF. The CDR3 DNA follows: TGTGCCAGCAGCCCGACTACAGGGGGCATCGGGGAGCTGTTTTTT.

The sample holds a few counts of this clonotype. The chain uses TRBV7-6 and TRBJ2-7; 8 bases align to TRBD2. This CDR3 has 15 residues. The germline V gene has CDR1 SGHVS and CDR2 FNYEAQ. V trimming: 3 bases; J trimming: 6 bases; junction bases outside the gene matches: 10. The CDR3 spells CASSLGGAGGGEQYV. CDR3 DNA: TGTGCCAGCAGCTTGGGAGGCGCGGGGGGTGGCGAGCAGTACGTC.

The chain links TRBV19 to TRBJ2-2, with TRBD1 identical over 9 bases. The CDR3 spans 15 residues. V was clipped by 6 bases and J by 9 bases; unmatched bases: 11. The V gene's germline CDR1 is LNHDA and CDR2 SQIVND (reference sequence). CDR3 region: CASSRDRAGPRELFF. CDR3 bases: TGTGCCAGTAGCCGGGACAGGGCCGGTCCCCGGGAGCTGTTTTTT.

The genes are TRBV15 and TRBJ2-6, with a possible D match to TRBD2 (5 bases). Germline V lookup: CDR1 LNHNV, CDR2 YYDKDF (reference sequence). The length of the CDR3 is 13 residues. V gave up 5 bases and J gave up 4 bases, with 6 bases separating them. CDR3 coding DNA: TGTGCCACCAGCCCGGGGGGGGCCAACGTCCTGACTTTC. It encodes CATSPGGANVLTF.

The V gene is TRBV30, the J gene TRBJ1-1, with 9 bases fitting TRBD1. The CDR3 runs to 15 residues. Germline V gives CDR1 GTSNPN, CDR2 SVGIG (reference sequence). V lost 1 base, J lost 6 bases, and 9 bases stayed unmatched. The CDR3 is CAWSAGDRVGSEAFF. CDR3 bases: TGTGCCTGGAGTGCTGGGGACAGGGTGGGGTCTGAAGCTTTCTTT.

J is TRBJ2-1 and V is TRBV5-4; no clear D gene. Germline CDR1 SGHNT, CDR2 YYREEE (reference sequence). The CDR3 totals 12 residues. Trimming took off 0 bases at V and 10 bases at J, with 8 bases between the two ends. In nucleotides, the CDR3 is TGTGCCAGCAGCTTGGATTTTTCCGAGCAGTTCTTC. It encodes CASSLDFSEQFF. Combining the CDR3 with reference TRBV5-4 and TRBJ2-1 gives the whole variable domain ETGVTQSPTHLIKTRGQQVTLRCSSQSGHNTVSWYQQALGQGPQFIFQYYREEENGRGNFPPRFSGLQFPNYSSELNVNALELDDSALYLCASSLDFSEQFFGPGTRLTVL.

CDR3 DNA sequence: TGCGCCAGCAGCCGGGGGATGCACACTGAAGCTTTCTTT. Amino acids: CASSRGMHTEAFF. The rearrangement links TRBV5-1 to TRBJ1-1; possibly TRBD1 for D (5 bases). CDR3 length equals 13 residues. Trimming took off 4 bases at V and 3 bases at J, with 10 bases between the two ends. Germline CDR1 and CDR2: SGHRS and YFSETQ. The variable domain in full, completed from reference TRBV5-1 and TRBJ1-1, reads KAGVTQTPRYLIKTRGQQVTLSCSPISGHRSVSWYQQTPGQGLQFLFEYFSETQRNKGNFPGRFSGRQFSNSRSEMNVSTLELGDSALYLCASSRGMHTEAFFGQGTRLTVV.

CDR3 loop: CASSVSSSYNEQFF. Here the CDR3 DNA reads TGTGCCAGCAGCGTCAGTAGCTCCTACAATGAGCAGTTCTTC. The chain recombines TRBV7-2 with TRBJ2-1; no reliable D call. This CDR3 contains 14 residues. Trimming took off 5 bases at V and 0 bases at J, with 8 bases between the two ends. Germline lookup yields CDR1 SGHTA and CDR2 FQGNSA.

V gene TRBV4-1 combines with J gene TRBJ2-1, with 7 positions matching TRBD1. CDR1 and CDR2 from the germline V gene are MGHRA and YSYEKL. The CDR3 is 18 amino acids. Trimming took 4 bases from V and 7 from J; bases not matched to a gene: 19. The CDR3 loop is CASSLRIPTDRVKNEQFF. In nucleotides, the CDR3 is TGCGCCAGCAGCCTAAGGATCCCAACCGACAGGGTTAAGAATGAGCAGTTCTTC.

CDR3 in DNA: TGCAGTGCTTCCCCGGTCGGTGGGTTCGGATCAGATACGCAGTATTTT. Its protein is CSASPVGGFGSDTQYF. The chain uses TRBV20-1 and TRBJ2-3; D is uncertain. V gave up 5 bases and J gave up 4 bases, with 22 bases separating them. The CDR3 totals 16 residues. Germline values: CDR1 DFQATT, CDR2 SNEGSKA (reference sequence).

The rearrangement joins TRBV6-4 to TRBJ2-1; 8 positions match TRBD2. The CDR3 loop spans 14 amino acids. Unmatched junction bases numbered 8, after V lost 7 bases and J lost 6 bases. Germline assignment: CDR1 MRHNA and CDR2 SNTAGT. The CDR3 here is CASNVGGAGNEQFF. CDR3 in DNA: TGTGCCAGCAACGTCGGGGGGGCCGGCAATGAGCAGTTCTTC.

This chain joins TRBV27 and TRBJ1-2; 7 bases match TRBD1. The CDR3 spans 15 residues. The V segment lost 5 bases and the J segment 1 base; nucleotides outside the gene matches: 7. Germline CDR1 reads MNHEY; CDR2 reads SMNVEV (reference sequence). The CDR3 here is CASSPWGQINYGYTF. CDR3 DNA: TGTGCCAGCAGTCCTTGGGGACAGATTAACTATGGCTACACCTTC.

The V and J genes are TRBV5-1 and TRBJ2-3, with 10 bases that match TRBD2. J gave up 6 bases and V 0 bases, and 1 base lay outside the gene matches. The CDR3 contains 14 residues. Germline lookup yields CDR1 SGHRS and CDR2 YFSETQ. The CDR3 is CASSLELAGDTQYF. The CDR3 DNA reads TGCGCCAGCAGCTTGGAACTAGCGGGGGATACGCAGTATTTT.

J is TRBJ2-3 and V is TRBV28; the match to TRBD2 covers 8 bases. Germline V gene sequence: CDR1 MDHEN, CDR2 SYDVKM. The CDR3 has 13 amino acids. The J segment lost 12 bases and the V segment lost 6 bases, leaving 11 bases of the junction unmatched. The CDR3 loop reads CASRITGGPVQYF. DNA for the CDR3: TGTGCCAGCAGAATCACGGGGGGGCCTGTCCAGTATTTT.

This clonotype was seen just once. CDR3 amino acids: CASSLTVGGGGNEQFF. DNA of the CDR3: TGTGCCAGCAGCTTAACTGTGGGAGGGGGCGGGAATGAGCAGTTCTTC. The V and J genes are TRBV7-2 and TRBJ2-1, with D perhaps assigned TRBD1 or TRBD2 (7 bases each). V was shortened by 2 bases and J by 7 bases, with 18 bases between the two germline ends. This CDR3 region has 16 residues. The V gene's germline CDR1 is SGHTA and CDR2 FQGNSA.

CDR3 nucleotide sequence: TGTGCCAGCAGCCCCCACGCTAGCGGGGGGGTAGCAGATACGCAGTATTTT. This sequence encodes CASSPHASGGVADTQYF. The rearrangement joins TRBV4-2 to TRBJ2-3; TRBD2 agrees at 12 bases. The germline V gene has CDR1 LGHNA and CDR2 YNFKEQ. V was pared by 4 bases and J by 4 bases, with 9 bases of the junction left unmatched. This CDR3 comprises 17 residues.

CDR3 loop: CASSADRGGRNQPQHF. The CDR3 DNA follows: TGTGCCAGCAGTGCGGACAGGGGAGGACGCAATCAGCCCCAGCATTTT. The rearrangement uses TRBV2 and TRBJ1-5; 9 nucleotides line up with TRBD1. From germline, CDR1 is SNHLY and CDR2 FYNNEI. CDR3 length: 16 residues. With V trimmed by 4 bases and J by 2 bases, 6 bases remained unmatched.